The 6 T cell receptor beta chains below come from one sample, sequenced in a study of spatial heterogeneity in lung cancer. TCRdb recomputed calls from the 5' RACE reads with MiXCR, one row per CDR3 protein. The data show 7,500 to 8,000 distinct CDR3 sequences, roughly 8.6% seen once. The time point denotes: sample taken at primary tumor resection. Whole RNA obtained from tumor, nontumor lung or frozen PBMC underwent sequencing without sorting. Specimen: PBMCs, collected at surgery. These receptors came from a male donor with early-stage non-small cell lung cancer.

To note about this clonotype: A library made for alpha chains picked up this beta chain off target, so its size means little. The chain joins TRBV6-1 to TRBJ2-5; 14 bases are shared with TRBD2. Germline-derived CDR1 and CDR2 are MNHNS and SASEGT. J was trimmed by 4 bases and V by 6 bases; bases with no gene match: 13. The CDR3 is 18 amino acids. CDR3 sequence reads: CASSPRLAGGSRGETQYF. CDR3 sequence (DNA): TGTGCCAGCAGCCCCAGACTAGCGGGAGGGTCCAGGGGAGAGACCCAGTACTTC.

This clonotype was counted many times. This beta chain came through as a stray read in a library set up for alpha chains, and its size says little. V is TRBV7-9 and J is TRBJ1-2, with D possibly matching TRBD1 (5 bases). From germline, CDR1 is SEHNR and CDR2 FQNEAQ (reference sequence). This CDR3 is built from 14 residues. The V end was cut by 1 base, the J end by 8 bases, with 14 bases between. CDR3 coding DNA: TGTGCCAGCAGCTTAGTCAGGGAGTTGGGCGGCTACACCTTC. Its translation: CASSLVRELGGYTF.

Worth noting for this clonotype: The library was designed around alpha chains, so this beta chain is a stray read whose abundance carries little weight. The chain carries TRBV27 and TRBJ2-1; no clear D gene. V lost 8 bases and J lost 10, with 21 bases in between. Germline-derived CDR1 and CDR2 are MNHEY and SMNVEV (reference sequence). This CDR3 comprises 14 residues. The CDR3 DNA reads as TGTGCCAGCTACAGCCCCACCGGTCAGATGGAGCAGTTCTTC. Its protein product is CASYSPTGQMEQFF.

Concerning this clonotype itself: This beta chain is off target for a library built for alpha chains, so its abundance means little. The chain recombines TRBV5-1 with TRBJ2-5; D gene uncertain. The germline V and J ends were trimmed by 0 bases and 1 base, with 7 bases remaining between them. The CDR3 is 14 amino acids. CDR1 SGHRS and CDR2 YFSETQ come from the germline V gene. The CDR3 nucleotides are TGCGCCAGCAGCTTGGGAAGGACCCAAGAGACCCAGTACTTC. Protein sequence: CASSLGRTQETQYF.

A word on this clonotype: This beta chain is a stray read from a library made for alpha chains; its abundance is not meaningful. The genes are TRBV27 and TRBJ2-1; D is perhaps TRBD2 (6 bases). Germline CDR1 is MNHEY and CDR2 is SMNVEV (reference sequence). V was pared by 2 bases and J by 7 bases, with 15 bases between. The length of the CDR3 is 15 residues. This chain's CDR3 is CASSLGGPRGNEQFF. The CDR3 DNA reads TGTGCCAGCAGTTTAGGAGGTCCTCGGGGGAATGAGCAGTTCTTC.

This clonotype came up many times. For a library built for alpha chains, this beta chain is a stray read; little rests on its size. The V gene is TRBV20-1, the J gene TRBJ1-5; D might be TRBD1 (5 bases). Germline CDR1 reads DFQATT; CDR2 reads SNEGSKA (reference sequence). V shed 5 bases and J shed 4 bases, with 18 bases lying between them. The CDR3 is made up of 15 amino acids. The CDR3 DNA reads TGCAGTGCTTCCCCTGGGGCAGGTGTTAATCAGCCCCAGCATTTT. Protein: CSASPGAGVNQPQHF.